The 10 T cell receptor beta chains reported below all come from one sample, sequenced in a study of cytomegalovirus exposure and HLA in healthy donors. Data came from immunoSEQ multiplex PCR; TCRdb stores just in-frame clones and leaves some out. The profile shows about 260,000 clones, around 91% of them singletons. The sample taken for sequencing was PBMCs. The receptor source for this set is a woman in her twenties or thirties in good health and CMV-seronegative.

The chain is built from TRBV9 and TRBJ2-1; D perhaps matches TRBD2 (5 bases). Germline V lookup: CDR1 SGDLS, CDR2 YYNGEE. Trimming pared 0 bases from V and 7 bases from J, leaving 11 bases between. The CDR3 has 14 amino acids. The CDR3 is CASSVGPSRNEQFF. The CDR3 DNA follows: TGTGCCAGCAGCGTAGGACCTAGCAGGAATGAGCAGTTCTTC.

A word on this clone: A junction end diverges from the germline sequence, so it may reflect a read error. The chain has TRBV27 and TRBJ2-1; D not resolved. The CDR3 totals 14 residues. Germline V gives CDR1 MNHEY, CDR2 SMNVEV (reference sequence). The CDR3 is CASSFVPSSNEQFF. In DNA form, the CDR3 reads TGTGCCAGCAGTTTCGTCCCGTCCTCCAATGAGCAGTTCTTC.

CDR3 amino acids: CASSRTGGIPTYEQYF. The CDR3 coding sequence is TGCGCCAGCAGTCGGACAGGGGGTATACCAACCTACGAGCAGTACTTC. The rearrangement uses TRBV4-1 and TRBJ2-7, with TRBD1 matching over 10 bases. Unmatched junction bases numbered 10, after V lost 6 bases and J lost 2 bases. Germline-derived CDR1 and CDR2 are MGHRA and YSYEKL. The CDR3 has 16 residues.

This chain joins TRBV11-2 and TRBJ2-7; D unresolved. This CDR3 is built from 14 residues. Trimming took 0 bases from V and 7 from J, leaving 13 bases between them. In germline, CDR1 is SGHAT, CDR2 FQNNGV. DNA for the CDR3: TGTGCCAGCAGCTTAGATTACCGAGTTGGGGAGCAGTACTTC. Residues: CASSLDYRVGEQYF. Together with reference TRBV11-2 and TRBJ2-7, the CDR3 gives the full variable domain: EAGVAQSPRYKIIEKRQSVAFWCNPISGHATLYWYQQILGQGPKLLIQFQNNGVVDDSQLPKDRFSAERLKGVDSTLKIQPAKLEDSAVYLCASSLDYRVGEQYFGPGTRLTVT.

This chain's CDR3 is CASSQESSGIYEQYF. Written as DNA, the CDR3 is TGCGCCAGCAGCCAAGAGTCTAGCGGGATCTACGAGCAGTACTTC. This chain uses TRBV4-1 with TRBJ2-7, with 9 positions matching TRBD2. This CDR3 contains 15 residues. J gave up 3 bases and V 0 bases, and 3 bases lay outside the gene matches. In germline, CDR1 is MGHRA, CDR2 YSYEKL.

This clone was seen once. The sample has other DNA sequences that encode this CDR3 too. This sequence joins TRBV5-1 and TRBJ1-1; 8 bases map to TRBD1. J lost 1 base, V lost 0 bases, and 2 bases had no gene match. This CDR3 comprises 15 residues. The germline gives CDR1 SGHRS, CDR2 YFSETQ. The CDR3 sequence: CASSLVGTGNTEAFF. The CDR3 DNA follows: TGCGCCAGCAGCTTGGTCGGGACAGGGAACACTGAAGCTTTCTTT.

This chain uses TRBV5-6 with TRBJ2-5, with a tentative D call TRBD2 (6 bases). The CDR3 loop spans 13 amino acids. Per the germline V gene, CDR1 is SGHDT and CDR2 is YYEEEE. V gave up 3 bases and J gave up 5 bases, with 11 bases separating them. In DNA form, the CDR3 reads TGTGCCAGCAGCTCAACTAGCCTGGAGACCCAGTACTTC. Encoded protein: CASSSTSLETQYF.

V gene TRBV28 combines with J gene TRBJ2-7, with 7 positions matching TRBD2. V was clipped by 3 bases and J by 0 bases; unmatched bases: 8. The germline gives CDR1 MDHEN, CDR2 SYDVKM. The CDR3 contains 16 residues. The CDR3 is CASSFPSGLSSYEQYF. Written as DNA, the CDR3 is TGTGCCAGCAGTTTCCCTAGCGGACTGAGCTCCTACGAGCAGTACTTC.

V gene TRBV7-6 combines with J gene TRBJ1-2, with D tentatively TRBD1 (6 bases). Trimming left V 5 bases short and J 4 bases short, with 11 bases between. The CDR3 sequence is 13 residues long. Per the germline V gene, CDR1 is SGHVS and CDR2 is FNYEAQ. CDR3 loop: CASSAIQGYGYTF. CDR3 in DNA: TGTGCCAGCAGCGCGATACAGGGCTATGGCTACACCTTC.

V gene TRBV10-3 combines with J gene TRBJ2-7; D is unresolved. CDR1 and CDR2 (germline): ENHRY, SYGVKD. V lost 8 bases to trimming and J lost 3 bases, with 14 bases between them. The CDR3 length is 13 residues. The CDR3 loop reads CAIGSGWGYEQYF. CDR3 DNA sequence: TGTGCCATCGGATCGGGCTGGGGCTACGAGCAGTACTTC.